This T cell receptor beta chain was identified during a study of shared clonotypes between healthy human individuals (dated by TCRdb to 2018 to 2021). Describing the broader study: The cohort included three men and a couple of women between 18 and 49 years of age. For each donor, three plates each were used for CD4 naive and CD4 memory, two plates were used for CD8 naive, and one plate was used for CD8 memory. To estimate repertoire size and how much clonotypes are shared between individuals, the study performed deep sequencing of blood TCR repertoires from a few healthy adults. Libraries were prepared and TCR repertoires were sequenced by different laboratories using diverse techniques, in order to increase sequencing depth and limit assay-specific biases. Leukapheresis yielded between about 0.94 and 9 billion PBMCs per donor.

Study-wide findings and limitations: Estimated clonotype richness was generally larger for naive than for memory subsets. Pairwise subsampling led to the expectation that sequencing depth would affect the degree of clonotype sharing among donors. Sampling was restricted to blood, and TCR repertoires in tissues likely differ from the TCR repertoires found in blood. Roughly 5% of naive CD4, 3.5% of naive CD8, approximately 2.2% of memory CD4, and over 0.35% of memory CD8 clonotypes were shared across several donors. The genetic and exposure-history diversity represented was limited by the small number of donors. Rarefaction of sorted-subset datasets indicated incomplete sequencing despite the large sequencing depth. Clonotypes shared by all four sorted-subset donors showed higher generation probabilities than non-shared clonotypes.

A remark on this clone: This clone's antigen is unknown. It has no much larger one-base neighbor in the sample; base qualities were not kept.

Using the deep immunoSEQ assay, multiplex PCR amplified TCR CDR3 regions from genomic DNA. Extracted genomic DNA from each cell subset was distributed evenly across all wells of several immunoSEQ 96-well plates, and each plate was treated as a replicate. For sorted subsets, 150 to 250 ng genomic DNA, equal to 30,000 or so T cell genomes, was loaded into each replicate PCR. Purified libraries were measured with a Qubit 3.0 fluorometer, size-checked on a Bioanalyzer 2100, and measured again with the KAPA Library Quantification kit. Every immunoSEQ 96-well plate was sequenced on a dedicated single-read 150-cycle Illumina NextSeq 550 flow cell. The published analysis was carried out like this. The immunoSEQ output contained only junctional sequences without quality scores, so filtering could not match that applied to full-length reads. To assign V/J genes and CDR3, sequences were annotated against IMGT germline references using PyIR, a Python wrapper for IgBLAST v1.9. Reads with weak V/J assignments (E-value above 1e-6), missing CDR3, stop codons, out-of-frame junctions, or ambiguous translated residues were removed. V3J clonotypes were defined as sequences sharing the same inferred V gene, J gene, and CDR3 amino acid sequence. To compute the percentage overlap between repertoires, the number of shared unique clonotypes was divided by the size of the smaller repertoire. Three approaches were used to assess repertoire richness: RTK rarefaction, the Chao1 estimator, and Recon v2.1 estimates of unobserved clonotypes. Generation probabilities were computed with OLGA for all TCRbeta clonotypes obtained by the gDNA method from a few donors. Sourced from immuneACCESS, this table was stored by TCRdb with only in-frame sequences that have V and J called. A share of the clones is absent; for the studies checked, an unresolved V gene accounts for under half, and the remainder has no known explanation. The V and J calls and clone size come from that table; D and trimming were worked out from the DNA. This sample holds about 1.1 million clones; about 80% were observed only once. The top ten clones comprise roughly 0.65% of the sample.

The CDR3 runs 13 residues from the cysteine to the phenylalanine. The only DNA kept is the CDR3, 39 bases in frame from the first base. The germline V gene yields SGHAT for CDR1 and FQNNGV for CDR2. Cut back by 1 base and 5 bases, the V and J ends lie 8 bases apart. The donors were healthy, HIV-negative adults with no recently reported acute infections or vaccinations. All donors were Caucasian adults living in Nashville, Tennessee, USA. CD4+ T cells were enriched by magnetic negative selection; naive cells were then positively selected on CD45RA, and the negative fraction formed the memory subset. Blood was collected by leukapheresis, and PBMCs were isolated by Ficoll-Histopaque density gradient centrifugation and then cryopreserved in liquid nitrogen vapor phase. Analytical flow cytometry was used to check the purity and quantity of every magnetically sorted T cell population. From each sorted fraction, genomic DNA was isolated and quantified by UV absorbance on a Nanodrop 2000c.

The clonotype comes from a man between 18 and 29 years old in good health. Some clones in this sample may be carry-over from other donors' samples. Recombination linked TRBV11-2 to TRBJ2-5, and possibly TRBD1, on 6 matching bases. Sequencing was carried out using memory CD4+ T cells from PBMCs. Taken with the paper, the label for cell subset or site translates to: CD45RA-negative fraction. The DNA reads as follows: TGTGCCAGCAGCTTAGGGGGGCCGGAGACCCAGTACTTC. This yields the protein CASSLGGPETQYF.